This entry is about one T cell receptor (beta chain). This record belongs to a study of blood T cell repertoires in COVID-19. The V gene lost 5 bases and the J gene lost 0 bases, with 16 bases spanning the gap. Germline V lookup: CDR1 MNHNY, CDR2 SVGAGI (reference sequence). This CDR3 is built from 17 residues. Only in-frame clones appear in the TCRdb table, and some are missing; sequencing was by immunoSEQ multiplex PCR. Of about 330,000 clones listed, less than 90% are singletons. The sequence derives from a woman in her 30s who had recovered from COVID-19. The sequencing input was PBMCs or T cells enriched from blood (not recorded which). J is TRBJ2-2 and V is TRBV6-6; D call uncertain. This chain's CDR3 is CASSPVRHHANTGELFF. CDR3 bases: TGTGCCAGCAGTCCTGTGAGGCATCACGCGAACACCGGGGAGCTGTTTTTT.